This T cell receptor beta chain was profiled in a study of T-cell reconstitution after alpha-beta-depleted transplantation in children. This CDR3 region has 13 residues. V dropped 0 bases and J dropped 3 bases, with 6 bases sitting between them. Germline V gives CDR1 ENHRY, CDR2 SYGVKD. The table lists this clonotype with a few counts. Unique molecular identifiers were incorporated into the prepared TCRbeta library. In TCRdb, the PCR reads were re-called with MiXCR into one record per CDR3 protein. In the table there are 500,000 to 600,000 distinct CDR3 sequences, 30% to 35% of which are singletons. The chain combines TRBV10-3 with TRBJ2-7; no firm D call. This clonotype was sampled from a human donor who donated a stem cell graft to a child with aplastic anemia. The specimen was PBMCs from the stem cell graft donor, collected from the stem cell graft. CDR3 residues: CAISESGSYEQYV. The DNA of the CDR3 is TGTGCCATCAGTGAGTCCGGCAGCTACGAGCAGTACGTC.